The present entry profiles one TCR beta chain with its context. As yet, its antigen is unknown. These data originate in a study of molecular identifiers for immune sequencing clone quantification. TCRdb fed the PCR reads into MiXCR, producing one record per CDR3 protein. The sample holds hundreds of thousands of distinct CDR3 sequences, 25% seen once. Notes on the study in general: The share of molecules held by clones above 20 RNA copies was over 97% in effector cells and under 1% in naive cells. Even with about a million naive cells present, spiked Jurkat TCR RNA from one cell was reportedly detectable.

For naive CD8 T cells, sorting used the CD8+CD4-CCR7+CD45RA+ phenotype. The CDR3 runs to 15 residues. Per germline, CDR1 SQVTM and CDR2 ANQGSEA. V was trimmed by 7 bases and J by 5 bases, leaving 23 bases between them. The source of this sequence is a human donor in good health. Some libraries in this study had Jurkat cell RNA spiked in. V usage is TRBV29-1 and J usage is TRBJ1-2; tentatively, D is TRBD1 (5 bases). Sequenced sample: naive CD8+ T cells from blood, with Jurkat cell RNA spiked in. Noted subset: FACS-sorted CD8+CD4-CCR7+CD45RA+ naive T cells. This CDR3 is CSACQGSLDSYGYTF. The CDR3 region has the DNA TGCAGCGCCTGTCAGGGTTCCCTCGATTCTTATGGCTACACCTTC.